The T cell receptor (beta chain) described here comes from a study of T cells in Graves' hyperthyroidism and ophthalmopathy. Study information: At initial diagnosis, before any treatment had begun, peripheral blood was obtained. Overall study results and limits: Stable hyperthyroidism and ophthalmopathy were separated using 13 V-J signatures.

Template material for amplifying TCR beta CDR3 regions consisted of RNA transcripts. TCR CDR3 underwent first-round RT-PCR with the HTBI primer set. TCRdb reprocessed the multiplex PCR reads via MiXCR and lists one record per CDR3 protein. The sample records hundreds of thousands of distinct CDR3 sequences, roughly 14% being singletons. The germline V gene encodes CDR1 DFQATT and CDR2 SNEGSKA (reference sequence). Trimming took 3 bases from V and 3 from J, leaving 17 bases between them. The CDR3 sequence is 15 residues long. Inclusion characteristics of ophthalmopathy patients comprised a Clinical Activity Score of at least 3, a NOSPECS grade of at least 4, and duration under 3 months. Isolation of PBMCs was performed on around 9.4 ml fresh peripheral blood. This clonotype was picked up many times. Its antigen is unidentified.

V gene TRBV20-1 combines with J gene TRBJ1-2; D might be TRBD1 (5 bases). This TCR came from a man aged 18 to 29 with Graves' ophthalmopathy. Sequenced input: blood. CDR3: CSARRAGSLDYGYTF. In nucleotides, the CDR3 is TGCAGTGCTAGGAGAGCAGGGAGTTTGGACTATGGCTACACCTTC.